This is a list of T cell receptor beta chains from one sample in a study of long-term antiretroviral therapy in people with HIV. Sequencing used immunoSEQ multiplex PCR; TCRdb keeps in-frame clones, though not all of them. The sample comprises tens of thousands of clones, approximately 94% of which are singletons, and roughly 2.1% rests with the top ten. The material was unsorted PBMCs, obtained 9 to 9.5 years after starting antiretroviral therapy. All receptors come from a man aged 30 to 45 with HIV. CDR3s include the opening cysteine and the closing phenylalanine or tryptophan. D genes are given only for firm matches. Rows may omit the clone size; those that give it use once, few, many or a size class.

clone_size	v_call	cdr3_length	d_call	j_call	cdr3_aa	cdr3_nt
once	TRBV19	12	TRBD1	TRBJ1-2	CASSGDSYGYTF	TGTGCCAGTAGTGGGGACAGTTATGGCTACACCTTC
.	TRBV19	17	.	TRBJ1-1	CASSIAGGLFMNTEAFF	TGTGCCAGTAGTATAGCTGGGGGACTCTTTATGAACACTGAAGCTTTCTTT
.	TRBV2	13	.	TRBJ1-1	CAGLGQPNTEAFF	TGTGCCGGTCTAGGACAGCCGAACACTGAAGCTTTCTTT
.	TRBV18	13	.	TRBJ1-1	CASSPTADTEAFF	TGTGCCAGCTCACCGACAGCCGACACTGAAGCTTTCTTT
.	TRBV30	18	.	TRBJ1-6	CAWNPLGRGVRRNSPLHF	TGTGCCTGGAATCCCCTGGGGAGGGGGGTGAGGCGTAATTCACCCCTCCACTTT
once	TRBV5-1	18	TRBD2	TRBJ2-7	CASSLERLAGGPAREQYF	TGCGCCAGCAGCTTGGAACGGCTAGCGGGGGGGCCAGCGCGCGAGCAGTACTTC
.	TRBV2	12	.	TRBJ1-1	CASKPQNTEAFF	TGTGCCAGCAAACCCCAGAACACTGAAGCTTTCTTT
.	TRBV28	14	.	TRBJ1-2	CASTQRGGYYGYTF	TGTGCCAGCACCCAAAGGGGGGGGTATTATGGCTACACCTTC
.	TRBV5-4	15	.	TRBJ2-5	CASSDFPLGEETQYF	TGTGCCAGCAGCGACTTCCCGTTAGGGGAGGAGACCCAGTACTTC
.	TRBV19	17	TRBD1	TRBJ2-2	CASRNLLQGSRTGELFF	TGTGCCAGTAGGAACCTACTACAGGGGTCTCGGACCGGGGAGCTGTTTTTT
.	TRBV6-5	14	.	TRBJ1-3	CASSYSDIGNTIYF	TGTGCCAGCAGTTACTCGGACATCGGAAACACCATATATTTT
once	TRBV29-1	11	.	TRBJ2-7	CSVARTGEQYF	TGCAGCGTCGCAAGGACGGGCGAGCAGTACTTC
.	TRBV6-5	15	TRBD2	TRBJ2-1	CATRAPGLAWDEQFF	TGTGCCACCAGAGCGCCGGGACTAGCGTGGGATGAGCAGTTCTTC
.	TRBV6-1	15	.	TRBJ1-5	CASCRRGEGNQPQHF	TGTGCCAGCTGCCGGAGGGGGGAAGGCAATCAGCCCCAGCATTTT
.	TRBV6-6	14	.	TRBJ1-3	CASSYSLSGNTIYF	TGTGCCAGCAGTTATTCCCTCTCTGGAAACACCATATATTTT
.	TRBV7-6	15	.	TRBJ1-1	CASSGRRGENTEAFF	TGTGCCAGCAGCGGCCGTAGGGGGGAGAACACTGAAGCTTTCTTT
few	TRBV10-3	13	.	TRBJ1-3	CAISEASGNTIYF	TGTGCCATCAGTGAGGCTTCTGGAAACACCATATATTTT
.	TRBV7-8	14	.	TRBJ2-1	CASSLSRGPNEQFF	TGTGCCAGCAGCTTATCCCGGGGCCCCAATGAGCAGTTCTTC
.	TRBV11-2	13	.	TRBJ2-2	CASSWTGTGELFF	TGTGCCAGCAGCTGGACGGGCACCGGGGAGCTGTTTTTT
.	TRBV7-7	14	TRBD1	TRBJ2-5	CASSPTTGVETQYF	TGTGCTAGCAGCCCTACTACAGGGGTAGAGACCCAGTACTTC
.	TRBV6-1	13	TRBD1	TRBJ2-7	CASRPGQGNEQYF	TGTGCCAGCAGGCCGGGACAGGGGAACGAGCAGTACTTC
.	TRBV2	9	.	TRBJ2-1	CASSGEQFF	TGTGCCAGCAGTGGGGAGCAGTTCTTC
.	TRBV2	16	TRBD1	TRBJ2-3	CASKPGQGRGMDTQYF	TGTGCCAGCAAACCGGGACAGGGCCGGGGCATGGATACGCAGTATTTT
.	TRBV5-6	13	TRBD1	TRBJ1-2	CASSLQGVGGYTF	TGTGCCAGCAGCTTGCAGGGGGTAGGTGGCTACACCTTC
.	TRBV28	18	.	TRBJ2-3	CASSLSTQKASRTDTQYF	TGTGCCAGCAGTTTGAGCACTCAGAAGGCTAGCCGCACAGATACGCAGTATTTT
.	TRBV5-1	18	.	TRBJ2-2	CASSLWFQRTENTGELFF	TGCGCCAGCAGCTTGTGGTTCCAGAGGACAGAAAACACCGGGGAGCTGTTTTTT
.	TRBV7-6	17	.	TRBJ1-4	CASSLPRREGTNEKLFF	TGTGCCAGCAGCTTACCGCGCCGAGAGGGAACTAATGAAAAACTGTTTTTT
.	TRBV2	11	.	TRBJ2-2	CASSTAGELFF	TGTGCCAGCAGCACGGCCGGGGAGCTGTTTTTT
.	TRBV6-5	13	TRBD1	TRBJ1-1	CASSPWTGTEAFF	TGTGCCAGCAGCCCATGGACAGGGACAGAAGCTTTCTTT
.	TRBV6-6	16	.	TRBJ2-3	CASSYPEQGWADTQYF	TGTGCCAGCAGTTACCCTGAACAGGGTTGGGCAGATACGCAGTATTTT
.	TRBV11-2	15	.	TRBJ2-2	CASSFDIRLTGELFF	TGTGCCAGCAGCTTTGATATCCGTCTCACCGGGGAGCTGTTTTTT
.	TRBV28	16	TRBD2	TRBJ2-5	CASSFLAGVFQETQYF	TGTGCCAGCAGTTTTTTGGCGGGAGTTTTCCAAGAGACCCAGTACTTC
.	TRBV5-5	15	TRBD1	TRBJ1-2	CASSLGRGGNYGYTF	TGTGCCAGCAGCTTGGGCAGGGGGGGGAACTATGGCTACACCTTC
.	TRBV18	14	.	TRBJ2-7	CASSPVDSSYEQYF	TGTGCCAGCTCACCGGTGGACAGCTCCTACGAGCAGTACTTC
once	TRBV6-6	16	TRBD2	TRBJ2-3	CASRLRGDSSTDTQYF	TGTGCCAGCAGGCTCCGGGGGGACTCTAGCACAGATACGCAGTATTTT
.	TRBV28	12	.	TRBJ1-2	CATLRANYGYTF	TGTGCCACCCTCAGGGCTAACTATGGCTACACCTTC
.	TRBV2	13	.	TRBJ2-5	CASSGDGQETQYF	TGTGCCAGCAGTGGGGACGGACAAGAGACCCAGTACTTC
.	TRBV19	15	TRBD1	TRBJ1-5	CASSTETGSPQPQHF	TGTGCCAGTTCGACGGAGACAGGGTCCCCTCAGCCCCAGCATTTT
.	TRBV19	15	.	TRBJ1-5	CASSMITGGNQPQHF	TGTGCCAGTAGTATGATTACCGGAGGCAATCAGCCCCAGCATTTT
.	TRBV19	13	TRBD1	TRBJ1-2	CASRQGANYGYTF	TGTGCCAGCAGACAGGGGGCCAACTATGGCTACACCTTC
.	TRBV5-1	16	.	TRBJ1-1	CASSSGKGPMNTEAFF	TGCGCCAGCAGCTCTGGCAAGGGGCCCATGAACACTGAAGCTTTCTTT
.	TRBV11-2	16	.	TRBJ1-2	CASSRDRTVGVYGYTF	TGTGCCAGCAGCCGAGACCGGACAGTGGGGGTCTATGGCTACACCTTC
.	TRBV5-6	15	TRBD1	TRBJ2-5	CASSPTGTGQETQYF	TGTGCCAGCAGCCCGACTGGGACAGGGCAAGAGACCCAGTACTTC
.	TRBV4-1	16	TRBD1	TRBJ2-7	CASSHRTGGRSYEQYF	TGCGCCAGCAGCCACCGGACAGGGGGCCGCTCCTACGAGCAGTACTTC
.	TRBV12-5	15	.	TRBJ2-2	CASGLIQGSTGELFF	TGTGCTAGTGGTTTGATACAGGGAAGCACCGGGGAGCTGTTTTTT
.	TRBV28	15	.	TRBJ2-5	CASSFSLWPQETQYF	TGTGCCAGCAGTTTTTCGCTCTGGCCGCAAGAGACCCAGTACTTC
.	TRBV11-2	14	.	TRBJ1-1	CASSENLGNTEAFF	TGTGCCAGCAGCGAAAACCTGGGGAACACTGAAGCTTTCTTT
.	TRBV5-6	16	.	TRBJ2-7	CASSLAFSAGGVKQYF	TGTGCCAGCAGCTTGGCCTTTTCAGCCGGAGGTGTCAAGCAGTACTTC
.	TRBV6-1	16	.	TRBJ1-1	CASSEGGGFMNTEAFF	TGTGCCAGCAGTGAGGGGGGGGGATTCATGAACACTGAAGCTTTCTTT
.	TRBV27	16	.	TRBJ2-3	CASSFRRGPSTDTQYF	TGTGCCAGCAGTTTTCGGCGGGGTCCATCCACAGATACGCAGTATTTT
.	TRBV5-4	15	.	TRBJ1-2	CASSPVGGDSYGYTF	TGTGCCAGCAGCCCCGTAGGGGGGGATTCCTATGGCTACACCTTC
.	TRBV28	14	TRBD2	TRBJ2-3	CASTSGGPPDTQYF	TGTGCCAGCACCTCGGGGGGGCCACCAGATACGCAGTATTTT
once	TRBV28	17	TRBD2	TRBJ2-1	CASSPSGVAGGYNEQFF	TGTGCCAGCAGCCCCAGTGGGGTAGCGGGGGGTTACAATGAGCAGTTCTTC
.	TRBV7-9	11	.	TRBJ1-2	CASSLLEGYTF	TGTGCCAGCAGCTTACTCGAGGGCTACACCTTC
.	TRBV27	14	.	TRBJ1-2	CASSPRELGYGYTF	TGTGCCAGCAGTCCTCGGGAGTTGGGGTATGGCTACACCTTC
.	TRBV19	12	.	TRBJ1-1	CASRGGFTEAFF	TGTGCCAGTAGAGGGGGATTCACTGAAGCTTTCTTT
.	TRBV11-2	13	.	TRBJ2-1	CASSLEGLNEQFF	TGTGCCAGCAGCTTAGAGGGGTTGAATGAGCAGTTCTTC
.	TRBV10-3	10	.	TRBJ1-2	CAIGDSQPYF	TGTGCCATCGGCGATTCCCAACCTTACTTC
.	TRBV7-9	14	.	TRBJ2-7	CASSLEAGIYEQYF	TGTGCCAGCAGCTTAGAAGCAGGGATCTACGAGCAGTACTTC